A selection of T cell receptor beta chains follows, all from one sample in a study of blood T cell repertoires in COVID-19. TCRdb's table, derived via immunoSEQ multiplex PCR, lists solely in-frame clones and lacks some. This sample has over 300,000 clones; around 92% occur once, and the top ten carry under 8%. The specimen sequenced was peripheral blood. These receptors were taken from a man aged 18 to 29 who had recovered from COVID-19. The CDR3 runs from the conserved cysteine through the conserved F or W. The D gene is left open where the match is weak.

>13|TRBJ2-2|TRBV7-9|-
TGTGCCAGCAGCCCCGGACAGCCCGGGGAGCTGTTTTTT
CASSPGQPGELFF
>13|TRBJ1-1|TRBV7-3|-
TGTGCCAGCAGCCTGGGACAAAACACTGAAGCTTTCTTT
CASSLGQNTEAFF
>15|TRBJ2-1|TRBV5-4|TRBD2
TGTGCCAGCAGCGAAACTAGCGGGCTTTACAATGAGCAGTTCTTC
CASSETSGLYNEQFF
>12|TRBJ2-1|TRBV19|-
TGTGCCAGTAGTATAGCGAGCAATGAGCAGTTCTTC
CASSIASNEQFF
>17|TRBJ1-5|TRBV7-9|-
TGTGCCAGCAGCTTACGGGGCCCGGGGGATAGCAATCAGCCCCAGCATTTT
CASSLRGPGDSNQPQHF
>14|TRBJ1-4|TRBV10-3|TRBD1
TGTGCCATCAGTGAGAGTACAGGGGACGAAAAACTGTTTTTT
CAISESTGDEKLFF
>12|TRBJ2-7|TRBV6-5|-
TGTGCCAGCAGCTACCTCCCCTACGAGCAGTACTTC
CASSYLPYEQYF
>16|TRBJ1-2|TRBV7-9|-
TGTGCCAGCAGCTTCAGAGGGGGGGTCCAGGACTATGGCTACACCTTC
CASSFRGGVQDYGYTF
>15|TRBJ2-1|TRBV6-5|-
TGTGCCAGCAGTTACGTACAGAGCCCCTACAATGAGCAGTTCTTC
CASSYVQSPYNEQFF
>16|TRBJ2-6|TRBV2|-
TGTGCCAGCATAGCAGGAGGACTGTCTGGGGCCAACGTCCTGACTTTC
CASIAGGLSGANVLTF
>18|TRBJ1-5|TRBV5-1|TRBD1
TGCGCCAGCAGCTTGGAAGGGGGCATCGGGGGTAGCAATCAGCCCCAGCATTTT
CASSLEGGIGGSNQPQHF
>16|TRBJ2-2|TRBV5-1|TRBD1
TGCGCCAGCAGCCGGAGGACAGGGTTGGACACCGGGGAGCTGTTTTTT
CASSRRTGLDTGELFF
>22|TRBJ2-3|TRBV9|TRBD2
TGTGCCAGCAGCGTAGTAGGGCTAGCGGGAGGGCCAGGTAGTCCTAGCACAGATACGCAGTATTTT
CASSVVGLAGGPGSPSTDTQYF
>16|TRBJ1-5|TRBV7-2|TRBD1
TGTGCCAGCAGCTTAGGGACAGGGGGGGTCAATCAGCCCCAGCATTTT
CASSLGTGGVNQPQHF
>14|TRBJ2-3|TRBV6-5|TRBD2
TGTGCCAGCAGGGGACTAGCGGGAGGGTATACGCAGTATTTT
CASRGLAGGYTQYF
>16|TRBJ2-7|TRBV7-9|TRBD1
TGTGCCAGCAGCGGGCCCCGGACAGGGGGCTTCTACGAGCAGTACTTC
CASSGPRTGGFYEQYF
>19|TRBJ2-1|TRBV7-6|TRBD2
TGTGCCAGCAGCTTAAGGATAGCGGGGGGGTTCAATCCCTACAATGAGCAGTTCTTC
CASSLRIAGGFNPYNEQFF
>16|TRBJ1-6|TRBV5-6|-
TGTGCCAGCAGCTTTCCGTCACAGGGAAAAGATTCACCCCTCCACTTT
CASSFPSQGKDSPLHF
>15|TRBJ2-5|TRBV4-2|-
TGTGCCAGCAGCCAAGGTCATTTCCTCGAGGGGACCCAGTACTTC
CASSQGHFLEGTQYF
>13|TRBJ1-1|TRBV7-3|-
TGTGCCAGCAGCCCGACTAGGAACACTGAAGCTTTCTTT
CASSPTRNTEAFF
>14|TRBJ1-1|TRBV27|-
TGTGCCAGCAGTTTAATGGAGGGGATAACTGAAGCTTTCTTT
CASSLMEGITEAFF
>15|TRBJ1-5|TRBV15|-
TGTGCCACCATGGGGGGGCGCTTGGGCAATCAGCCCCAGCATTTT
CATMGGRLGNQPQHF
>13|TRBJ2-7|TRBV29-1|-
TGCAGCGTTCTGGCACGGGAGAGCTACGAGCAGTACTTC
CSVLARESYEQYF
>15|TRBJ1-4|TRBV7-2|TRBD1
TGTGCCAGCAGCTTAGAGGGGACAGCTAATGAAAAACTGTTTTTT
CASSLEGTANEKLFF
>13|TRBJ1-1|TRBV10-3|-
TGTGCCATCAGTGACCTACAGGGCACTGAAGCTTTCTTT
CAISDLQGTEAFF